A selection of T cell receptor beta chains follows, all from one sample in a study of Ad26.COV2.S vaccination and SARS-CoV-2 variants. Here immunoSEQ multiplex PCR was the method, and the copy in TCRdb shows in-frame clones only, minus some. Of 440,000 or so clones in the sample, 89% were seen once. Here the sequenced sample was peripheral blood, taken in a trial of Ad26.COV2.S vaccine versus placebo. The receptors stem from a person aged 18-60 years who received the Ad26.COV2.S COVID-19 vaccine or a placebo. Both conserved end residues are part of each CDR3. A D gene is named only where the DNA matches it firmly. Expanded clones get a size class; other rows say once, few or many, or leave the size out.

CDR3nt: TGTGCCAGCAGTTCCCAAGGGACCGACTTCGGGACCCAGTACTTC; CDR3aa: CASSSQGTDFGTQYF; j_gene: TRBJ2-5; abundance: NA; len: 15; d_gene: NA; v_gene: TRBV28
CDR3nt: TGTGCCAGCAGCTTAGGCCCAGTGGGTAACTATGGCTACACCTTC; CDR3aa: CASSLGPVGNYGYTF; j_gene: TRBJ1-2; abundance: NA; len: 15; d_gene: NA; v_gene: TRBV7-2
CDR3nt: TGTGCCAGTCGAATGGGGCAGTCCTACAATGAGCAGTTCTTC; CDR3aa: CASRMGQSYNEQFF; j_gene: TRBJ2-1; abundance: NA; len: 14; d_gene: NA; v_gene: TRBV19
CDR3nt: TGTGCCAGCAGCGAGATTAATTGGGGACCCCAAGAGACCCAGTACTTC; CDR3aa: CASSEINWGPQETQYF; j_gene: TRBJ2-5; abundance: NA; len: 16; d_gene: NA; v_gene: TRBV3-1/TRBV3-2
CDR3nt: TGTGCCAGCAGCGAGGGGACAGGGAATTCACCCCTCCACTTT; CDR3aa: CASSEGTGNSPLHF; j_gene: TRBJ1-6; abundance: NA; len: 14; d_gene: TRBD1; v_gene: TRBV7-9
CDR3nt: TGTGCCAGCAGTTATCCCCGACAGGGCAATGAAAAACTGTTTTTT; CDR3aa: CASSYPRQGNEKLFF; j_gene: TRBJ1-4; abundance: NA; len: 15; d_gene: TRBD1; v_gene: TRBV6-2/TRBV6-3
CDR3nt: TGCGCCAGCAGCAACACAGGGGGCGCTAGGGAGACCCAGTACTTC; CDR3aa: CASSNTGGARETQYF; j_gene: TRBJ2-5; abundance: NA; len: 15; d_gene: TRBD1; v_gene: TRBV5-1
CDR3nt: TGTGCCAGCAGCAGCTCCTTTTTTGTCAACTCCTACGAGCAGTACTTC; CDR3aa: CASSSSFFVNSYEQYF; j_gene: TRBJ2-7; abundance: NA; len: 16; d_gene: NA; v_gene: TRBV11-2
CDR3nt: TGTGCCAGTAGCCTCAGGGGGCGGAGGGACGATGAGCAGTTCTTC; CDR3aa: CASSLRGRRDDEQFF; j_gene: TRBJ2-1; abundance: NA; len: 15; d_gene: TRBD1; v_gene: TRBV19
CDR3nt: TGTGCCAGCAGCTTATCCGGGGGACCCGTCGCCTCTGAAGCTTTCTTT; CDR3aa: CASSLSGGPVASEAFF; j_gene: TRBJ1-1; abundance: NA; len: 16; d_gene: NA; v_gene: TRBV7-3
CDR3nt: TGTGCTAGTGGTTTGTCTTCCGGGGTCGAAGAGACCCAGTACTTC; CDR3aa: CASGLSSGVEETQYF; j_gene: TRBJ2-5; abundance: NA; len: 15; d_gene: NA; v_gene: TRBV12-5
CDR3nt: TGTGCCAGCAGGCGCACAGATACGCAGTATTTT; CDR3aa: CASRRTDTQYF; j_gene: TRBJ2-3; abundance: NA; len: 11; d_gene: NA; v_gene: TRBV6-5
CDR3nt: TGTGCCAGTAGTAAAGGAGGGGGCGAGCAGTACTTC; CDR3aa: CASSKGGGEQYF; j_gene: TRBJ2-7; abundance: NA; len: 12; d_gene: NA; v_gene: TRBV19
CDR3nt: TGTGCCAGCTCACCCGGACAGGGTGATTCACCCCTCCACTTT; CDR3aa: CASSPGQGDSPLHF; j_gene: TRBJ1-6; abundance: NA; len: 14; d_gene: TRBD1; v_gene: TRBV18
CDR3nt: TGTGCCAGCAGTACCACTGGCGCTGAAGCTTTCTTT; CDR3aa: CASSTTGAEAFF; j_gene: TRBJ1-1; abundance: NA; len: 12; d_gene: NA; v_gene: TRBV2
CDR3nt: TGCGCCAGCAGTCGAGGGCACAGGAGCACAGATACGCAGTATTTT; CDR3aa: CASSRGHRSTDTQYF; j_gene: TRBJ2-3; abundance: NA; len: 15; d_gene: NA; v_gene: TRBV4-3
CDR3nt: TGTGCCAGCAGCCTATATGGGGGGGACTTAAGTTATCAGCCCCAGCATTTT; CDR3aa: CASSLYGGDLSYQPQHF; j_gene: TRBJ1-5; abundance: NA; len: 17; d_gene: NA; v_gene: TRBV7-2
CDR3nt: TGTGCCAGCTCACAACTGGACACTGAAGCTTTCTTT; CDR3aa: CASSQLDTEAFF; j_gene: TRBJ1-1; abundance: NA; len: 12; d_gene: NA; v_gene: TRBV18
CDR3nt: TGTGCCAGCAGCTACAGGACACAAACCTACGAGCAGTACTTC; CDR3aa: CASSYRTQTYEQYF; j_gene: TRBJ2-7; abundance: NA; len: 14; d_gene: NA; v_gene: TRBV7-8
CDR3nt: TGTGCCAGCAGTCCTCCGAGGGGTAGCGGGATACTATCATACAATGAGCAGTTCTTC; CDR3aa: CASSPPRGSGILSYNEQFF; j_gene: TRBJ2-1; abundance: NA; len: 19; d_gene: TRBD2; v_gene: TRBV28
CDR3nt: TGTGCCAGCAGCCCGACAGGGCATGACGCTGAAGCTTTCTTT; CDR3aa: CASSPTGHDAEAFF; j_gene: TRBJ1-1; abundance: NA; len: 14; d_gene: TRBD1; v_gene: TRBV7-3
CDR3nt: TGCGCCAGCAGCCAAGGAGAAGGGTTTGGGGCCACAGATACGCAGTATTTT; CDR3aa: CASSQGEGFGATDTQYF; j_gene: TRBJ2-3; abundance: NA; len: 17; d_gene: NA; v_gene: TRBV4-1
CDR3nt: TGCGCCAGCAGCTTGCACACTGGGACCAGACCGGAAGAGACCCAGTACTTC; CDR3aa: CASSLHTGTRPEETQYF; j_gene: TRBJ2-5; abundance: NA; len: 17; d_gene: NA; v_gene: TRBV5-1
CDR3nt: TGCGCCAGCAGCTTCACAGCGTCCTACGAGCAGTACTTC; CDR3aa: CASSFTASYEQYF; j_gene: TRBJ2-7; abundance: NA; len: 13; d_gene: NA; v_gene: TRBV5-1
CDR3nt: TGTGCCAGCAGCGACAATATGAACACTGAAGCTTTCTTT; CDR3aa: CASSDNMNTEAFF; j_gene: TRBJ1-1; abundance: NA; len: 13; d_gene: NA; v_gene: TRBV6-5
CDR3nt: TGTGCCAGCAGTTTTGAATCCGTTCGTAGCGGGGGATACACCGGGGAGCTGTTTTTT; CDR3aa: CASSFESVRSGGYTGELFF; j_gene: TRBJ2-2; abundance: NA; len: 19; d_gene: TRBD2; v_gene: TRBV27
CDR3nt: TGTGCCAGCAGTCAAACTAGCGGGGGGGCCGGAGAGCAGTACTTC; CDR3aa: CASSQTSGGAGEQYF; j_gene: TRBJ2-7; abundance: NA; len: 15; d_gene: TRBD2; v_gene: TRBV27
CDR3nt: TGTGCCAGCAGTATAAGAGGAGGAAACTCCTACAATGAGCAGTTCTTC; CDR3aa: CASSIRGGNSYNEQFF; j_gene: TRBJ2-1; abundance: NA; len: 16; d_gene: NA; v_gene: TRBV19
CDR3nt: TGTGCCTGGAGTGCCGCGGGCCCTCAGCAGTACTTC; CDR3aa: CAWSAAGPQQYF; j_gene: TRBJ2-7; abundance: once; len: 12; d_gene: NA; v_gene: TRBV30
CDR3nt: TGTGCCAGCAGCGTAGTCCATACGGCCTACAATGAGCAGTTCTTC; CDR3aa: CASSVVHTAYNEQFF; j_gene: TRBJ2-1; abundance: NA; len: 15; d_gene: NA; v_gene: TRBV9
CDR3nt: TGTGCCAGCAGCCGTGGCAGGGGAGGCAATCAGCCCCAGCATTTT; CDR3aa: CASSRGRGGNQPQHF; j_gene: TRBJ1-5; abundance: NA; len: 15; d_gene: NA; v_gene: TRBV6-5
CDR3nt: TGTGCCAGTGGCCAGACAGGGACCGCGGGCTACACCTTC; CDR3aa: CASGQTGTAGYTF; j_gene: TRBJ1-2; abundance: once; len: 13; d_gene: TRBD1; v_gene: TRBV6-5
CDR3nt: TGTGCCAGCAGCTACGCTGCCCGGAGGGATACGCAGTATTTT; CDR3aa: CASSYAARRDTQYF; j_gene: TRBJ2-3; abundance: NA; len: 14; d_gene: NA; v_gene: TRBV6-5
CDR3nt: TGTGCCAGCAGCCCGGACAGCAATCCCTATGGCTACACCTTC; CDR3aa: CASSPDSNPYGYTF; j_gene: TRBJ1-2; abundance: NA; len: 14; d_gene: NA; v_gene: TRBV7-3
CDR3nt: TGCAGCGTTGAACCGGGTTCTAGCGAAATGTACTCCTACAATGAGCAGTTCTTC; CDR3aa: CSVEPGSSEMYSYNEQFF; j_gene: TRBJ2-1; abundance: few; len: 18; d_gene: NA; v_gene: TRBV29-1
CDR3nt: TGTGCCAGCAGCTTACTCCCCAGGGGGCTGAACATGAACACTGAAGCTTTCTTT; CDR3aa: CASSLLPRGLNMNTEAFF; j_gene: TRBJ1-1; abundance: NA; len: 18; d_gene: TRBD1; v_gene: TRBV5-5
CDR3nt: TGTGCCAGCAGCCCACGGGGGGTGGTAGCCGACTACTCCTACGAGCAGTACTTC; CDR3aa: CASSPRGVVADYSYEQYF; j_gene: TRBJ2-7; abundance: NA; len: 18; d_gene: TRBD2; v_gene: TRBV5-5
CDR3nt: TGTGCCTGGGCACAGGGGCGTACTGAAGCTTTCTTT; CDR3aa: CAWAQGRTEAFF; j_gene: TRBJ1-1; abundance: NA; len: 12; d_gene: TRBD1; v_gene: TRBV30
CDR3nt: TGTGCCAGCAGCCTAAGGACAGGGGGCTTGTACACTGAAGCTTTCTTT; CDR3aa: CASSLRTGGLYTEAFF; j_gene: TRBJ1-1; abundance: NA; len: 16; d_gene: TRBD1; v_gene: TRBV7-6
CDR3nt: TGTGCCAGCAGTCCTGGGACAGCCTTTGGCTACACCTTC; CDR3aa: CASSPGTAFGYTF; j_gene: TRBJ1-2; abundance: NA; len: 13; d_gene: TRBD1; v_gene: TRBV6-5
CDR3nt: TGTGCCAGCAGGCCTACAAGGCAATCCCACTACGAGCAGTACTTC; CDR3aa: CASRPTRQSHYEQYF; j_gene: TRBJ2-7; abundance: NA; len: 15; d_gene: NA; v_gene: TRBV2
CDR3nt: TGTGCCAGCAAAATGGCAGGGCGAAACACCATATATTTT; CDR3aa: CASKMAGRNTIYF; j_gene: TRBJ1-3; abundance: NA; len: 13; d_gene: NA; v_gene: TRBV5-4
CDR3nt: TGTGCCAGCTCACCAATTCCACCGCCAGGTCTCGTGAACACTGAAGCTTTCTTT; CDR3aa: CASSPIPPPGLVNTEAFF; j_gene: TRBJ1-1; abundance: NA; len: 18; d_gene: NA; v_gene: TRBV18
CDR3nt: TGTGCCAGCAGCACTAGCCCGGGTGAGCAGTTCTTC; CDR3aa: CASSTSPGEQFF; j_gene: TRBJ2-1; abundance: NA; len: 12; d_gene: NA; v_gene: TRBV5-8
CDR3nt: TGTGCCAGCAGCCAAGTTGGAGGGATGAACACCGGGGAGCTGTTTTTT; CDR3aa: CASSQVGGMNTGELFF; j_gene: TRBJ2-2; abundance: NA; len: 16; d_gene: NA; v_gene: TRBV14
CDR3nt: TGCGCCAGCAGTGGTAAAGGGAGCCGGCCGGGAGAGACCCAGTACTTC; CDR3aa: CASSGKGSRPGETQYF; j_gene: TRBJ2-5; abundance: NA; len: 16; d_gene: NA; v_gene: TRBV10-1
CDR3nt: TGCGCCAGCAGCTCACAGGGGATGGAGACCCAGTACTTC; CDR3aa: CASSSQGMETQYF; j_gene: TRBJ2-5; abundance: NA; len: 13; d_gene: TRBD1; v_gene: TRBV5-1
CDR3nt: TGTGCCAGTAGTATTTTGTCCGGGACGGGTGGAAATTCACCCCTCCACTTT; CDR3aa: CASSILSGTGGNSPLHF; j_gene: TRBJ1-6; abundance: few; len: 17; d_gene: NA; v_gene: TRBV19
CDR3nt: TGTGCCAGCAGCACGGACAGGGCCGTCCACGAGCAGTACTTC; CDR3aa: CASSTDRAVHEQYF; j_gene: TRBJ2-7; abundance: NA; len: 14; d_gene: TRBD1; v_gene: TRBV28
CDR3nt: TGTGCCAGCAGCTTAGTTTGGGGGGATGAGCAGTTCTTC; CDR3aa: CASSLVWGDEQFF; j_gene: TRBJ2-1; abundance: NA; len: 13; d_gene: NA; v_gene: TRBV7-8
CDR3nt: TGTGCCAGCAGCTTAGGGTCGGAAGCTTTCTTT; CDR3aa: CASSLGSEAFF; j_gene: TRBJ1-1; abundance: NA; len: 11; d_gene: NA; v_gene: TRBV7-8
CDR3nt: TGTGCCTGGAGTGTACAAAGGGGTGGCTACACCTTC; CDR3aa: CAWSVQRGGYTF; j_gene: TRBJ1-2; abundance: NA; len: 12; d_gene: NA; v_gene: TRBV30
CDR3nt: TGTGCCAGCACCCCCGACGCAAACACTGAAGCTTTCTTT; CDR3aa: CASTPDANTEAFF; j_gene: TRBJ1-1; abundance: NA; len: 13; d_gene: NA; v_gene: TRBV2
CDR3nt: TGTGCCAGTAAGCGGGACACCGCTGGCAATCAGCCCCAGCATTTT; CDR3aa: CASKRDTAGNQPQHF; j_gene: TRBJ1-5; abundance: many; len: 15; d_gene: NA; v_gene: TRBV19
CDR3nt: TGTGCCAGCAGCTTGAGTCCGGGGGAGACCCAGTACTTC; CDR3aa: CASSLSPGETQYF; j_gene: TRBJ2-5; abundance: NA; len: 13; d_gene: NA; v_gene: TRBV5-5